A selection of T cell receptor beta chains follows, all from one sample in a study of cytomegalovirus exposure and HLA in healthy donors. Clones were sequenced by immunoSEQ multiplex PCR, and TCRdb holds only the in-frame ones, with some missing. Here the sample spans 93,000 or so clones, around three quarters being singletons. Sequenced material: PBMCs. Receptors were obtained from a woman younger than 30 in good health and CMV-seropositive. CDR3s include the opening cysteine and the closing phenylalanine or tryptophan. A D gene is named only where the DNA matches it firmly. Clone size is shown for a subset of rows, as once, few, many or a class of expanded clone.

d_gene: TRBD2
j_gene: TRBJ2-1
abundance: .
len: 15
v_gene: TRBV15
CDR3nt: TGTGCCACCAGCCATCGGGCTAGCGGGATGCACGAGCAGTTCTTC
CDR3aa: CATSHRASGMHEQFF

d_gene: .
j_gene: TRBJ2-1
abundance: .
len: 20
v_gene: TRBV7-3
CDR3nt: TGTGCCAGCAGCTTACGACCGACGGGAACGTTTAAGATGGGCTCCAATGAGCAGTTCTTC
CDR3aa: CASSLRPTGTFKMGSNEQFF

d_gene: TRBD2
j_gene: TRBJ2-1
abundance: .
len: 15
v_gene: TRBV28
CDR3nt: TGTGCCAGCAGTTCCGGACTAGCGGGGGGGAATGAGCAGTTCTTC
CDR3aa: CASSSGLAGGNEQFF

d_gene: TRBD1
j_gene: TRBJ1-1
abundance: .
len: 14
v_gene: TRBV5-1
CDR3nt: TGCGCCAGCAGCTTGGGCAGGGGGGACACTGAAGCTTTCTTT
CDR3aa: CASSLGRGDTEAFF

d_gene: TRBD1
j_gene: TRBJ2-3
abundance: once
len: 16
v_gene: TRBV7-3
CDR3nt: TGTGCCAGCAGCTTGAGTGGGACAGGGGGGACAGATACGCAGTATTTT
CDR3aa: CASSLSGTGGTDTQYF

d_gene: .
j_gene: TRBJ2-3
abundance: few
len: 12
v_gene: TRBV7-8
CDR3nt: TGTGCCAGCAGCTTATCGAGGAATACGCAGTATTTT
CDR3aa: CASSLSRNTQYF

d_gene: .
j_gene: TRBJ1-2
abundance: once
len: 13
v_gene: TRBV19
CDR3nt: TGTGCCAGTAGTATTGGAGGCTTCGATGGCTACACCTTC
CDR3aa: CASSIGGFDGYTF

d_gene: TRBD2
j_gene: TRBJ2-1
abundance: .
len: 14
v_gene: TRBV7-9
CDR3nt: TGTGCCAGCAGCGGACTTCGGGAGGGCCAGGGGCAGTTCTTC
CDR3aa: CASSGLREGQGQFF

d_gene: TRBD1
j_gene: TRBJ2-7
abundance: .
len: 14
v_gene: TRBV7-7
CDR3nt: TGTGCTAGCAGCTTAGAACAGGGGGGTTACGAGCAGTACTTC
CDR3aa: CASSLEQGGYEQYF

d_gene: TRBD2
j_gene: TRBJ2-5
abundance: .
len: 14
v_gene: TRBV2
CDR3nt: TGTGCCAGCAGGAGCGGGACTAGCCTAGAGACCCAGTACTTC
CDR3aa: CASRSGTSLETQYF

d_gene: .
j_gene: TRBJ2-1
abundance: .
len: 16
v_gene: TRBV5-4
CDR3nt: TGTGCCAGCAGCCCCCCCCTTTCTCGTTCCTACAATGAGCAGTTCTTC
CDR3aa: CASSPPLSRSYNEQFF

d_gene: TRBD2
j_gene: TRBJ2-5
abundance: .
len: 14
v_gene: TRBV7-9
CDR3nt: TGTGCCAGCAGCTTAGTCGCGGGAGGAGAGACCCAGTACTTC
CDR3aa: CASSLVAGGETQYF

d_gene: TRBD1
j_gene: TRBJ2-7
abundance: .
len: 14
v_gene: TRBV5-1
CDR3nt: TGCGCCAGCAGCGACGACAGGGTCAGGGACGAGCAGTACTTC
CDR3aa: CASSDDRVRDEQYF

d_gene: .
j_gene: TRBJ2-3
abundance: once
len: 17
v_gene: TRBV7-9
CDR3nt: TGTGCCAGCAGCTTAGACCCTCTAGTTATGAGCACAGATACGCAGTATTTT
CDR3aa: CASSLDPLVMSTDTQYF

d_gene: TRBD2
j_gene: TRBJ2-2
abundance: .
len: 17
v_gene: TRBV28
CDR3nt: TGTGCCAGCAGTTTAAGGGGACTAGCGGGTAACACCGGGGAGCTGTTTTTT
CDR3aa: CASSLRGLAGNTGELFF

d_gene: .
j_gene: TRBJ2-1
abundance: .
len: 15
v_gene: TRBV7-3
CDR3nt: TGTGCCAGCAGCCAACACCCCGGACTTCCTAATGAGCAGTTCTTC
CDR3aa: CASSQHPGLPNEQFF

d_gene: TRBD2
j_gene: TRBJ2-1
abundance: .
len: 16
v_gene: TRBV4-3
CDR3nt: TGCGCCAGCAGCCAACTCGGGCTAGCGGAACACAATGAGCAGTTCTTC
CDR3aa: CASSQLGLAEHNEQFF

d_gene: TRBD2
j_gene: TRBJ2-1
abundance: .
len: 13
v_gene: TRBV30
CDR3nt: TGTGCCACCATGGCGGGAGTAAGCAATGAGCAGTTCTTC
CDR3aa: CATMAGVSNEQFF

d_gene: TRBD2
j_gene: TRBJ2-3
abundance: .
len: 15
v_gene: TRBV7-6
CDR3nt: TGTGCCAGCCAGAGTGGCGGGAGGGCCGGAGATACGCAGTATTTT
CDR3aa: CASQSGGRAGDTQYF

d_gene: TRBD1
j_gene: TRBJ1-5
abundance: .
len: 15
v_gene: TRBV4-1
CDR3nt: TGCGCCAGCAGCCAAGATCGGACAGGGGTTCAGCCCCAGCATTTT
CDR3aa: CASSQDRTGVQPQHF

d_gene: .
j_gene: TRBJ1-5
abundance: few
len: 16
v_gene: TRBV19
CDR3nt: TGTGCCAGTAGTATAGACCGGTCATATAGCAATCAGCCCCAGCATTTT
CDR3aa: CASSIDRSYSNQPQHF

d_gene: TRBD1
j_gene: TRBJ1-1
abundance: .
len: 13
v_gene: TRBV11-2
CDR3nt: TGTGCCAGCAGCTCCCGACAGGGCACTGAAGCTTTCTTT
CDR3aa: CASSSRQGTEAFF

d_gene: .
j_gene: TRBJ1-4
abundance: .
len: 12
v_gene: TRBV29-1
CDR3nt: TGCAGCGTCCGAACCCCCTCCAGGGGACTGTTTTTT
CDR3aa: CSVRTPSRGLFF

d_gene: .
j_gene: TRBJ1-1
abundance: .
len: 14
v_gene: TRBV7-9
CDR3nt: TGTGCCAGCAGCTTAGGGATCGGGGGCACTGAAGCTTTCTTT
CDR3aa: CASSLGIGGTEAFF

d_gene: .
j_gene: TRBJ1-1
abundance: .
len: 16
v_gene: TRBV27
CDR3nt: TGTGCCAGCAGTTTACTGTCAGGGGTTAGTGTCACTGAAGCTTTCTTT
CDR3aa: CASSLLSGVSVTEAFF

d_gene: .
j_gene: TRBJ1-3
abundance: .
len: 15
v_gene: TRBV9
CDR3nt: TGTGCCAGCAGTGTTACAGCCAACTCTGGAAACACCATATATTTT
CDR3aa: CASSVTANSGNTIYF

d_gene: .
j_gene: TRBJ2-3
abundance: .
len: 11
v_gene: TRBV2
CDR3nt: TGTGCCAGCAGATATACAGATACGCAGTATTTT
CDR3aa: CASRYTDTQYF

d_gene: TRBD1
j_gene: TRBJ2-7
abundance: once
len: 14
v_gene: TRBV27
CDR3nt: TGTGCCAGCAGTTCCCGGGACAGGGCCCACGAGCAGTACTTC
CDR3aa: CASSSRDRAHEQYF

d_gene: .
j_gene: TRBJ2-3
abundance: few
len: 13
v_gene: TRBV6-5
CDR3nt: TGTGCCAGCAGTTACAGCACGGCAGATACGCAGTATTTT
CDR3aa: CASSYSTADTQYF